This T cell receptor (beta chain) was sequenced during a study of OX40 agonist ivuxolimab in advanced cancers. With respect to the entire study: Ivuxolimab was an agonistic, fully human IgG2 monoclonal antibody directed against OX40 (CD134), a costimulatory receptor. Intravenous ivuxolimab was administered to patients every 2 weeks at six dose levels: 0.01, 0.1, 0.3, 1.5, 3 and 10 mg/kg. Among the roughly 50 dose-escalation patients, 19 had hepatocellular carcinoma, around 15 melanoma, 9 renal cell carcinoma and 9 head and neck cancer. In the dose-escalation cohort, 70% to 85% of patients were male, and the mean age was approximately 55 years, with a range of about 23 to 90. Patients were allowed to have had prior anti-PD-1, anti-PD-L1 or anti-CTLA-4 therapy, and approximately 37% of the dose-escalation patients had been treated with checkpoint inhibitors. Partial responses occurred in three dose-escalation patients, of whom one had hepatocellular carcinoma and two had cutaneous melanoma. Peripheral TCRbeta sequencing was intended to test whether TCR sequence diversity was altered and clonal T-cell expansion was caused by ivuxolimab. The monotherapy dose-escalation portion (N ≈ 50 patients) of the phase I ivuxolimab trial is reported in the paper. Overall study outcomes, separate from this receptor: Antigen specificity was not determined for the clonally expanded peripheral T cells. After ivuxolimab, expanded clones were on average more numerous among CD8+ T cells than among CD4+ T cells. At doses of 0.1 to 3.0 mg/kg, clonal expansion of both CD4+ and CD8+ blood T cells was observed from baseline to week 6. Low levels of normalized T-cell clonal expansion were also shown by some nonresponding patients. Partial responders in the 0.1-3.0 mg/kg groups had among the lowest normalized peripheral clonal expansion, especially among CD8+ T cells.

To sequence the TCRbeta CDR3 region, genomic DNA was isolated from the sorted cells. TCRbeta CDR3 regions were sequenced using the immunoSEQ Assay. TCRdb mirrors the immuneACCESS table, restricted to in-frame sequences. Some clones are absent from its copies; in checked studies, under half trace to an unresolved V gene, and the reason for the others is unknown. This sample has about 120,000 clones in its table, and roughly nine tenths of those were observed once. Less than 0.3% of the sample is taken by the ten largest. Worth noting for this clone: No antigen is known for it. Per-nucleotide qualities are absent, and no much larger clonotype sits a single base away.

The trial excluded patients who had a history of autoimmune disease or who were on systemic immunosuppression. In every dose cohort, peripheral blood was drawn for TCR sequencing at baseline, cycle 4 day 1, and cycle 7 day 1. The samples were drawn from a first-in-human, open-label, multicenter phase I dose-escalation trial of ivuxolimab. Adults with locally advanced or metastatic head and neck squamous cell, hepatocellular, melanoma or renal cell carcinoma were enrolled in the trial. Before TCR sequencing, CD4+ T cells and CD8+ T cells from peripheral blood were sorted into separate populations. The receptor's source is an adult with an advanced solid tumor such as melanoma, head and neck, liver or kidney cancer. The input for sequencing was CD4+ or CD8+ T cells sorted from blood, taken in a trial of the OX40 agonist ivuxolimab.

The CDR3 in this case is CASSWGQGTEAFF. The DNA sequence is given as TGTGCCAGCTCGTGGGGTCAGGGCACTGAAGCTTTCTTT. Here the chain combines TRBV25-1 and TRBJ1-1, and TRBD1 may be the D gene, going by 5 matching bases. V loses 8 bases, J loses 4 bases, and the germline ends lie 14 bases apart. Spanning cysteine to phenylalanine, the CDR3 consists of 13 amino acids. The entry retains the CDR3 DNA only, 39 bases that are in frame from base 1. CDR1 and CDR2 were assigned from the germline V gene as MGHDK and SYGVNS.